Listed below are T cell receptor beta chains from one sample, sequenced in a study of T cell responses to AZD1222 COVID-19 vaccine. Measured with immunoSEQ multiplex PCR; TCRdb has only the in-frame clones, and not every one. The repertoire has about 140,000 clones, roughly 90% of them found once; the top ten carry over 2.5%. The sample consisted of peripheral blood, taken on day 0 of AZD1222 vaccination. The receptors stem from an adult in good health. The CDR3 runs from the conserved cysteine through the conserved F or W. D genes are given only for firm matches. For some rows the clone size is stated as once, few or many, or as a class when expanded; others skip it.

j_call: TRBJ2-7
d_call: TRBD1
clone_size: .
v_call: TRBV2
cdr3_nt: TGTGCCAGCAGATCGGACAGGGGGTCCTACGAGCAGTACTTC
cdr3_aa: CASRSDRGSYEQYF

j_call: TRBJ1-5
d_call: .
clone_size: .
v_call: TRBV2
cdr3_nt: TGTGCCAGCAAACCGGGTGGCAATCAGCCCCAGCATTTT
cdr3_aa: CASKPGGNQPQHF

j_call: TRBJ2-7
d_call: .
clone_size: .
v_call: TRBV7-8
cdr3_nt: TGTGCCAGCAGCTACGCCTGGGAGGGGGCGAGGGAGCAGTACTTC
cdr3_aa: CASSYAWEGAREQYF

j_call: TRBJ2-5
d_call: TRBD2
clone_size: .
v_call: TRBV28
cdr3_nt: TGTGCCAGCAGTCCCGCGGGAGCCAAGAGTGAGACCCAGTACTTC
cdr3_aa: CASSPAGAKSETQYF

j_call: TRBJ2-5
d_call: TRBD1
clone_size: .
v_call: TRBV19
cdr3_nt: TGTGCCAGTAGTATTGCCGGGACAGGAAGATTAGTGGCCCAGTACTTC
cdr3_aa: CASSIAGTGRLVAQYF

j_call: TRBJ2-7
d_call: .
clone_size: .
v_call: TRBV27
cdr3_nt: TGTGCCAGCAGTTTATTAAGGGCCAACCCCTCCTACGAGCAGTACTTC
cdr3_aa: CASSLLRANPSYEQYF

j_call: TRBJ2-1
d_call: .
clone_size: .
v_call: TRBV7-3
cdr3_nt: TGTGCCAGCAGCCCCCAAGGGGGGGGTGAGCAGTTCTTC
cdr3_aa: CASSPQGGGEQFF

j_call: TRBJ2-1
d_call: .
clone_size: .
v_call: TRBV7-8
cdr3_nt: TGTGCCAGCAGCTTACACAATGAGCAGTTCTTC
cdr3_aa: CASSLHNEQFF

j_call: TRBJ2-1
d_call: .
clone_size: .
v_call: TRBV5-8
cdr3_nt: TGTGCCAGCAGCCGCCTGAGGGATACCTACAATGAGCAGTTCTTC
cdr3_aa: CASSRLRDTYNEQFF

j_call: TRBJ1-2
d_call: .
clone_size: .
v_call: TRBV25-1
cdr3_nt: TGTGCCAGCAGTGAATCATCTAGTGGAGTTCCTAACTATGGCTACACCTTC
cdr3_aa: CASSESSSGVPNYGYTF

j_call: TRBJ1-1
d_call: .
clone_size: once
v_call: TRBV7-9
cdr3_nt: TGTGCCAGCAGCTTGACTCTCCGGGCCAACACTGAAGCTTTCTTT
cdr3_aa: CASSLTLRANTEAFF

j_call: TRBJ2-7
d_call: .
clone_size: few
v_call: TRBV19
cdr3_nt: TGTGCCAGTAGTATATCGGACGGGTGGTCCTACGAGCAGTACTTC
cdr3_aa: CASSISDGWSYEQYF

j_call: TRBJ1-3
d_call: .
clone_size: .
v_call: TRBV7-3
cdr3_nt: TGTGCCAGCAGCTTAATTCTGGTCAGGATCTCTGGAAACACCATATATTTT
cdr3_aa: CASSLILVRISGNTIYF

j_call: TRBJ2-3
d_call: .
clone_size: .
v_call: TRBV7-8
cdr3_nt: TGTGCCAGCAGCTCCTACAGGGTCAGGGCAGATACGCAGTATTTT
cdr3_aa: CASSSYRVRADTQYF

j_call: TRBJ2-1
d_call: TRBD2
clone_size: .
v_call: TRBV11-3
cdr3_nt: TGTGCCAGCAGCCCAGCGGGAGCGGGGAACAATGAGCAGTTCTTC
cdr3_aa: CASSPAGAGNNEQFF

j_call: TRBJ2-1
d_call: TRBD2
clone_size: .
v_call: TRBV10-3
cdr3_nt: TGTGCCATCAGTGGCGGGACTAGCGGTATCGACAATGAGCAGTTCTTC
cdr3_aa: CAISGGTSGIDNEQFF

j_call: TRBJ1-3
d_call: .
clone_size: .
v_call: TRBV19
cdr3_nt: TGTGCCAGTAGTCGGGCAGGCTCTGGAAACACCATATATTTT
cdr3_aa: CASSRAGSGNTIYF

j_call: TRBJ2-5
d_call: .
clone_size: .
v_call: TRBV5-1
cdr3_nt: TGCGCCAGCAGCTTCGACGGGGGGCGACCTCAAGAGACCCAGTACTTC
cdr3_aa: CASSFDGGRPQETQYF

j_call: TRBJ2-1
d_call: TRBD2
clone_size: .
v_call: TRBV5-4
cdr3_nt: TGTGCCAGCAGCCGTCTAGCGGGGGGGAGCTCCTACAATGAGCAGTTCTTC
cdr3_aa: CASSRLAGGSSYNEQFF

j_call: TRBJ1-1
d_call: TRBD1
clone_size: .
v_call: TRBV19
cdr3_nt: TGTGCCAGTAGTGACCGAACCAGGGGGATGAACACTGAAGCTTTCTTT
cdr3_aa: CASSDRTRGMNTEAFF

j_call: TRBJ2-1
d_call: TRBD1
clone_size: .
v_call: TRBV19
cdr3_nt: TGTGCCAGTAGTTCCGGGACAGGGGACAATGAGCAGTTCTTC
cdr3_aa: CASSSGTGDNEQFF

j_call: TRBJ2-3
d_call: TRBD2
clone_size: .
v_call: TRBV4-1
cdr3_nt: TGCGCCAGCAGCCGCGCGGCGGGAGCAACAGATACGCAGTATTTT
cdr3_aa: CASSRAAGATDTQYF

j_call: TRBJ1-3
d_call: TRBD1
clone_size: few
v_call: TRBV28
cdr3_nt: TGTGCCAGCAGACCTTCTCAGGGGGCACGGTCTGGAAACACCATATATTTT
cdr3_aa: CASRPSQGARSGNTIYF

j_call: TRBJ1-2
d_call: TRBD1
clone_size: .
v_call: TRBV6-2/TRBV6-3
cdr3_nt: TGTGCCAGCAGTGGACAGGGATTTAACTATGGCTACACCTTC
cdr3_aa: CASSGQGFNYGYTF

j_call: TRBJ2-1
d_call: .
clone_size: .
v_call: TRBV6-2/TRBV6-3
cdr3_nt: TGTGCCAGCACCCCTGACAGTGTAACCTACAATGAGCAGTTCTTC
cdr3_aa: CASTPDSVTYNEQFF

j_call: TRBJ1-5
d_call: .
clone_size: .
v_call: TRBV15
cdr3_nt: TGTGCCACCAGCAGAGCGGGTGTGGCCAGCAATCAGCCCCAGCATTTT
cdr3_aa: CATSRAGVASNQPQHF

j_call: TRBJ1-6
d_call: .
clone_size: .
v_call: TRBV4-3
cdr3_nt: TGCGCCAGCAGCCAAGATGGGCAGCCCCATGGGCCCCTCCACTTT
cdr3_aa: CASSQDGQPHGPLHF

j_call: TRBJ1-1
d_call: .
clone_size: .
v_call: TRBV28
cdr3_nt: TGTGCCAGCAGCTCGACAGTTAACACTGAAGCTTTCTTT
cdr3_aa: CASSSTVNTEAFF

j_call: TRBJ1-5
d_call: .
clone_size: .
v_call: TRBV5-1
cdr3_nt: TGCGCCAGCAGCCAAGACGGTTATAGCAATCAGTCCCAGCATTTT
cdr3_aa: CASSQDGYSNQSQHF

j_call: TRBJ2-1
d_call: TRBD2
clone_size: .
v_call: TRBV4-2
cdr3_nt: TGTGCCAGCAGCCAAGCCTGGCTAGCGGGAAATGAGCAGTTCTTC
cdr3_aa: CASSQAWLAGNEQFF

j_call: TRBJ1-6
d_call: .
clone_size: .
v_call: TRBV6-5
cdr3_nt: TGTGCCAGCAGGGCGGACAGAATCTCATCACCCCTCCACTTT
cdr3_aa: CASRADRISSPLHF

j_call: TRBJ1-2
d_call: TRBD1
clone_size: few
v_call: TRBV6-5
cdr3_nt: TGTGCCAGCAGTTTGACAGGGGGCCTTGGCTACACCTTC
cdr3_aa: CASSLTGGLGYTF

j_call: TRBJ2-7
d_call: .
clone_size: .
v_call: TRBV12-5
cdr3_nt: TGTGCTAGTGGTTTCACTGGAGGGCCCTCCTACGAGCAGTACTTC
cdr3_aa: CASGFTGGPSYEQYF

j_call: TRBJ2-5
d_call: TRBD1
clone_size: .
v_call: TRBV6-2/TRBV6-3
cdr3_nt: TGTGCCAGCAGTTACGTGCGAGGCAGGGGGCAAGAGACCCAGTACTTC
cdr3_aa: CASSYVRGRGQETQYF

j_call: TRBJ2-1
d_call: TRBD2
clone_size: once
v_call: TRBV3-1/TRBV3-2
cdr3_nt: TGTGCCAGCAGCCGACTAGCGGACTACAATGAGCAGTTCTTC
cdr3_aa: CASSRLADYNEQFF

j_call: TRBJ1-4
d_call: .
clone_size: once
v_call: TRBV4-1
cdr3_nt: TGCGCCAGCAGCCACCCGATCGGCCATGGGGGTCCTAATGAAAAACTGTTTTTT
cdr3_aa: CASSHPIGHGGPNEKLFF

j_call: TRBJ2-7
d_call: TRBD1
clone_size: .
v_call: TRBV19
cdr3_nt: TGTGCCAGTAGTATCCTCGGACAGGGGGGCTCCTACGAGCAGTACTTC
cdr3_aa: CASSILGQGGSYEQYF

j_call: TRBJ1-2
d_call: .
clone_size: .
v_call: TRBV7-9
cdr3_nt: TGTGCCAGCAGCCCCCGGGGAGGTATTAACTATGGCTACACCTTC
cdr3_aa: CASSPRGGINYGYTF

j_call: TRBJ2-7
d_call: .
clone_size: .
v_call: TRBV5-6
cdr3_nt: TGTGCCAGCAGCCGAGTCTCAGGGTCCTACGAGCAGTACTTC
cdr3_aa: CASSRVSGSYEQYF

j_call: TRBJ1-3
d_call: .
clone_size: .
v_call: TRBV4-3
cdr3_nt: TGCGCCAGCAGCCAACAGGGAGCTGGAAACACCATATATTTT
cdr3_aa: CASSQQGAGNTIYF

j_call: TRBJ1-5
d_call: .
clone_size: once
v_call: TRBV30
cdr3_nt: TGTGCCTGGAGTGTGCAGGGCAATCAGCCCCAGCATTTT
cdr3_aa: CAWSVQGNQPQHF

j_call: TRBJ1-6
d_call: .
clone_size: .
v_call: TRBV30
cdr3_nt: TGTGCCTGGAGTGTTCCTCAGGAGTCACGTAATTCACCCCTCCACTTT
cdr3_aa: CAWSVPQESRNSPLHF

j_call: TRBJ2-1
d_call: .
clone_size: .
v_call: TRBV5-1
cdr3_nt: TGCGCCAGCAGTCGGACTCCAAACAATGAGCAGTTCTTC
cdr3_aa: CASSRTPNNEQFF

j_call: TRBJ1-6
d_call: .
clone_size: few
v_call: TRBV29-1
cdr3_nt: TGCAGCGTAAAGACAGGATTAAATTCACCCCTCCACTTT
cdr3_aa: CSVKTGLNSPLHF

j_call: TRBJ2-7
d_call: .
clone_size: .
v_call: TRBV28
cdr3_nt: TGTGCCAGCAGTCTCCTCAGGGGTGGGGAGCAGTACTTC
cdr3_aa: CASSLLRGGEQYF

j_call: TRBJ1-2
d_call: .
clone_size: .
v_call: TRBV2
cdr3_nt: TGTGCCAGCAGTGCACAGGTTTCGCACTATGGCTACACCTTC
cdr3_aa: CASSAQVSHYGYTF

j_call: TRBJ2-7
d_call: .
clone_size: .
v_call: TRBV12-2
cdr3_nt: TGTGGGGGGTCCTCCAGAAGGAGCGGTGAGCAGTACTTC
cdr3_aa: CGGSSRRSGEQYF

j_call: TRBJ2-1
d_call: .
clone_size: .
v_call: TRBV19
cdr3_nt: TGTGCCAGTAGTACCTACAATGAGCAGTTCTTC
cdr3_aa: CASSTYNEQFF

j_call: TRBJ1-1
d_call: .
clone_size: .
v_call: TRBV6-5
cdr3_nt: TGTGCCAGCAGTTACTCGAGCGGATACACTGAAGCTTTCTTT
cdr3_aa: CASSYSSGYTEAFF

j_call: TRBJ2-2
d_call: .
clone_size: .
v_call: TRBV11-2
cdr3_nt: TGTGCCAGCAGCACGAACACCGGGGAGCTGTTTTTT
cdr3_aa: CASSTNTGELFF